This is a list of T cell receptor beta chains from one sample in a study of blood T cells in healthy people across ages. Via MiXCR, TCRdb re-called the 5' RACE reads, giving one row per CDR3 protein. The sample holds fewer than 1,200,000 distinct CDR3 sequences; roughly a quarter are singletons and the top ten take around 0.75%. These data also featured in a second study, about T cells of mothers and their children.

The source material was blood. These receptors originate from a girl aged 2 to 9 in good health. Both conserved end residues are part of each CDR3. D genes are given only for firm matches. The size entry is marked missing in some rows and otherwise reads once, few, many or a size class.

J gene,clone size,D gene,V gene,CDR3 protein,CDR3 DNA
TRBJ2-1,.,TRBD2,TRBV11-2,CASSSPGLEYNEQFF,TGTGCCAGCAGCTCCCCGGGACTAGAATACAATGAGCAGTTCTTC
TRBJ1-4,few,.,TRBV20-1,CSANLAEKLFF,TGCAGTGCTAATCTAGCTGAAAAACTGTTTTTT
TRBJ2-5,.,.,TRBV4-1,CASSQDSSGAETQYF,TGCGCCAGCAGCCAAGATTCATCAGGGGCGGAGACCCAGTACTTC
TRBJ2-7,.,.,TRBV7-8,CASSYGTPEVYEQYF,TGTGCCAGCAGCTACGGGACACCGGAGGTCTACGAGCAGTACTTC
TRBJ1-4,.,TRBD1,TRBV20-1,CSARDRLESNEKLFF,TGCAGTGCTCGGGACAGGCTTGAGTCTAATGAAAAACTGTTTTTT
TRBJ1-5,.,.,TRBV6-5,CASSYRGEQPQHF,TGTGCCAGCAGTTACAGGGGAGAGCAGCCCCAGCATTTT
TRBJ1-2,.,TRBD1,TRBV3-1,CASSQLQGGGYTF,TGTGCCAGCAGCCAGCTACAGGGGGGTGGCTACACCTTC
TRBJ2-7,.,TRBD1,TRBV12-3/TRBV12-4,CASSHPGTGVDEQYF,TGTGCCAGCAGTCACCCGGGGACAGGGGTGGACGAGCAGTACTTC
TRBJ2-1,few,TRBD2,TRBV9,CASSVGLAGGINSYNEQFF,TGTGCCAGCAGCGTAGGGTTAGCGGGAGGGATTAACTCCTACAATGAGCAGTTCTTC
TRBJ2-7,.,.,TRBV5-1,CASSFVGTEQYF,TGCGCCAGCAGCTTTGTAGGAACCGAGCAGTACTTC
TRBJ2-5,.,TRBD1,TRBV11-3,CASSLDLQGAIETQYF,TGTGCCAGCAGCTTAGATTTGCAGGGGGCGATTGAGACCCAGTACTTC
TRBJ1-5,.,.,TRBV5-1,CASSEGGLEPQHF,TGCGCCAGCAGCGAGGGAGGCTTGGAGCCCCAGCATTTT
TRBJ1-6,.,.,TRBV6-2/TRBV6-3,CASSYGGSGTSYNSPLHF,TGTGCCAGCAGTTACGGAGGTTCTGGGACGTCCTATAATTCACCCCTCCACTTT
TRBJ2-7,.,TRBD1,TRBV27,CASSTPQGAQYEQYF,TGTGCCAGCAGTACACCACAGGGGGCTCAATACGAGCAGTACTTC
TRBJ2-7,few,.,TRBV6-1,CASSALRRTSYEQYF,TGTGCCAGCAGTGCACTACGACGGACCTCCTACGAGCAGTACTTC
TRBJ2-1,.,.,TRBV12-3/TRBV12-4,CASRPDSLEQFF,TGTGCCAGCAGGCCGGACTCGCTAGAGCAGTTCTTC
TRBJ1-3,.,TRBD1,TRBV12-3/TRBV12-4,CASSSSGTGSGNTIYF,TGTGCCAGCAGTTCATCCGGGACAGGGTCTGGAAACACCATATATTTT
TRBJ2-1,.,.,TRBV7-9,CASSAPLDNEQFF,TGTGCCAGCAGCGCACCTTTGGACAATGAGCAGTTCTTC
TRBJ1-6,few,TRBD1,TRBV12-3/TRBV12-4,CASAGQGSYNSPLHF,TGTGCCAGCGCAGGACAGGGGTCCTATAATTCACCCCTCCACTTT
TRBJ2-5,few,.,TRBV20-1,CSARSRVETQYF,TGCAGTGCTAGATCGAGGGTCGAGACCCAGTACTTC
TRBJ1-5,few,.,TRBV28,CASMPTISNQPQHF,TGTGCCAGCATGCCTACGATTAGCAATCAGCCCCAGCATTTT
TRBJ2-7,few,TRBD1,TRBV10-3,CAIRGQQSLYEQYF,TGTGCCATCAGGGGACAGCAATCCCTCTACGAGCAGTACTTC
TRBJ2-7,.,.,TRBV7-8,CASSLPPGSSYEQYF,TGTGCCAGCAGCTTACCCCCAGGGAGCTCCTACGAGCAGTACTTC
TRBJ2-4,.,.,TRBV4-1,CASSHRGEGSAKNIQYF,TGCGCCAGCAGCCACCGAGGGGAAGGGTCGGCCAAAAACATTCAGTACTTC
TRBJ2-7,few,.,TRBV29-1,CSVEQPEGYEQYF,TGCAGCGTTGAGCAGCCTGAAGGCTACGAGCAGTACTTC
TRBJ2-7,few,.,TRBV5-4,CASKMGPAAANEQYF,TGTGCCAGCAAAATGGGGCCCGCTGCGGCTAACGAGCAGTACTTC
TRBJ1-1,.,.,TRBV9,CASSVNRESEAFF,TGTGCCAGCAGCGTGAACCGGGAATCAGAAGCTTTCTTT
TRBJ1-2,many,.,TRBV29-1,CSARVNYGYTF,TGCAGCGCAAGGGTTAACTATGGCTACACCTTC
TRBJ1-2,few,.,TRBV9,CASSVATGEGYTF,TGTGCCAGCAGCGTAGCGACCGGGGAGGGCTACACCTTC
TRBJ1-2,.,.,TRBV6-5,CASSYGSWGYTF,TGTGCCAGCAGTTACGGTTCTTGGGGCTACACCTTC
TRBJ2-7,.,TRBD1,TRBV20-1,CSASDRILGQYF,TGCAGTGCTTCGGACAGGATACTCGGGCAGTACTTC
TRBJ2-6,.,.,TRBV6-1,CASSPPSGQIMSSGANVLTF,TGTGCCAGCAGCCCTCCTTCGGGGCAGATCATGAGCTCTGGGGCCAACGTCCTGACTTTC
TRBJ2-5,.,TRBD2,TRBV10-3,CAIRGGLAAGQETQYF,TGTGCCATCAGGGGGGGACTAGCCGCGGGACAAGAGACCCAGTACTTC
TRBJ2-3,few,.,TRBV29-1,CSGDSYTDTQYF,TGCAGCGGGGACTCCTACACAGATACGCAGTATTTT
TRBJ1-1,.,TRBD1,TRBV28,CASSSPKRQGVEAFF,TGTGCCAGCAGTTCACCTAAGAGACAGGGGGTTGAAGCTTTCTTT
TRBJ2-1,few,TRBD2,TRBV29-1,CSVATSGRADEQFF,TGCAGCGTTGCGACTAGCGGGAGGGCCGATGAGCAGTTCTTC
TRBJ2-5,.,TRBD2,TRBV6-5,CASSYSTSGGTQETQYF,TGTGCCAGCAGTTACTCTACTAGCGGGGGGACACAAGAGACCCAGTACTTC
TRBJ1-2,.,.,TRBV12-3/TRBV12-4,CASSELTGRYGYTF,TGTGCCAGCAGCGAATTAACAGGGAGGTATGGCTACACCTTC
TRBJ2-1,few,TRBD2,TRBV6-1,CASGGLGWYTHNEQFF,TGTGCCAGCGGGGGACTAGGGTGGTACACACACAATGAGCAGTTCTTC
TRBJ2-2,.,.,TRBV25-1,CASATENTGELFF,TGTGCCAGTGCGACAGAGAACACCGGGGAGCTGTTTTTT
TRBJ1-2,.,.,TRBV9,CASSAQNNNYGYTF,TGTGCCAGCAGCGCCCAAAACAATAACTATGGCTACACCTTC
TRBJ2-3,.,.,TRBV27,CASSLGLPLTDTQYF,TGTGCCAGCAGTTTAGGTCTACCCCTCACAGATACGCAGTATTTT
TRBJ2-3,few,TRBD2,TRBV20-1,CSADTSGNTDTQYF,TGCAGTGCCGATACTAGCGGAAATACAGATACGCAGTATTTT
TRBJ2-4,.,TRBD1,TRBV5-1,CASSLNTGGGDIQYF,TGCGCCAGCAGCTTGAATACAGGGGGAGGAGACATTCAGTACTTC
TRBJ1-1,few,.,TRBV5-1,CASSSPADTINTEAFF,TGCGCCAGCAGCTCGCCGGCGGACACGATAAACACTGAAGCTTTCTTT
TRBJ2-5,few,.,TRBV28,CASSSISSNQETQYF,TGTGCCAGCAGTTCGATCAGTAGTAACCAAGAGACCCAGTACTTC
TRBJ2-7,.,.,TRBV4-3,CASSYGRGEVEQYF,TGCGCCAGCAGCTACGGGAGAGGGGAGGTGGAGCAGTACTTC
TRBJ2-7,many,.,TRBV9,CASSPHSAYEQYF,TGTGCCAGCAGCCCTCATTCTGCCTACGAGCAGTACTTC
TRBJ1-2,.,TRBD1,TRBV29-1,CSVEGALANYGYTF,TGCAGCGTAGAGGGGGCCCTGGCGAACTATGGCTACACCTTC
TRBJ2-3,.,.,TRBV20-1,CSARSYMGYSSTDAQYF,TGCAGTGCTAGATCCTATATGGGCTATTCGAGCACAGATGCGCAGTATTTT
TRBJ1-2,few,.,TRBV2,CAISGTGYTF,TGTGCCATCTCAGGGACCGGCTACACCTTC
TRBJ2-1,.,.,TRBV7-8,CASTTLATNYYNEQFF,TGTGCCAGCACCACCTTGGCGACAAATTACTACAATGAGCAGTTCTTC
TRBJ2-1,few,.,TRBV3-1,CASSQAPLSYNEQFF,TGTGCCAGCAGCCAGGCCCCCTTATCCTACAATGAGCAGTTCTTC
TRBJ2-3,.,.,TRBV16,CASSRTGTTDTQYF,TGTGCCAGCAGCCGGACGGGGACCACAGATACGCAGTATTTT